This passage covers 25 T cell receptor beta chains from one sample sequenced in a study of T cell responses to AZD1222 COVID-19 vaccine. Sequencing used immunoSEQ multiplex PCR; TCRdb keeps in-frame clones, though not all of them. The sample lists approximately 100,000 clones; roughly nine tenths were seen once. The source was peripheral blood, collected 28 days after the second AZD1222 dose. The receptors were gathered from an adult who received the AZD1222 COVID-19 vaccine.

The rearrangement links TRBV18 to TRBJ2-7; the match to TRBD1 covers 8 bases. The CDR3 has 14 residues. Germline V gene sequence: CDR1 KGHSH, CDR2 LQKENI. V was clipped by 6 bases and J by 2 bases; unmatched bases: 6. CDR3 in amino acids: CASSIGQGPYEQYF. For the CDR3, the DNA is TGTGCCAGCTCCATTGGACAGGGCCCCTACGAGCAGTACTTC.

The genes are TRBV4-1 and TRBJ2-7; D is ambiguous. V gave up 0 bases and J gave up 3 bases, with 12 bases separating them. Germline CDR1 MGHRA, CDR2 YSYEKL. The CDR3 loop spans 15 amino acids. CDR3 residues: CASSQDSLTSYEQYF. The CDR3 DNA sequence: TGCGCCAGCAGCCAAGATAGCCTGACCAGCTACGAGCAGTACTTC.

V is TRBV28 and J is TRBJ1-1; 7 nucleotides match TRBD1. CDR1 is MDHEN and CDR2 is SYDVKM in the germline V gene. The CDR3 length is 15 residues. V dropped 3 bases and J dropped 4; count of bases not matched to a gene: 8. CDR3 residues: CASSFGDRVVTEAFF. CDR3 bases: TGTGCCAGCAGTTTTGGCGACAGGGTAGTCACTGAAGCTTTCTTT.

This sequence joins TRBV11-3 and TRBJ2-2; weak D call: TRBD1 (5 bases). Trimming removed 1 base at V and 0 bases at J, with 6 bases between. Germline CDR1 and CDR2: SGHNT and YENEEA. The CDR3 length is 15 residues. The CDR3 sequence is CASSLGQSNTGELFF. CDR3 nucleotide sequence: TGTGCCAGCAGCTTAGGACAGTCGAACACCGGGGAGCTGTTTTTT.

The chain carries TRBV6-5 and TRBJ2-5, with D perhaps matching TRBD1 (6 bases). Germline V gene sequence: CDR1 MNHEY, CDR2 SVGAGI. This CDR3 comprises 13 residues. With 6 bases removed from V and 1 base from J, the gap between germline ends came to 9 bases. CDR3 amino acids: CASSRDTQETQYF. In DNA form, the CDR3 reads TGTGCCAGCAGCAGGGACACCCAAGAGACCCAGTACTTC.

The rearrangement joins TRBV27 to TRBJ1-1; the D is unclear. Per germline, CDR1 MNHEY and CDR2 SMNVEV (reference sequence). The V gene lost 5 bases and the J gene lost 1 base, with 11 bases spanning the gap. This CDR3 has 14 residues. CDR3 sequence reads: CASSPWAGNTEAFF. The DNA of the CDR3 is TGTGCCAGCAGTCCTTGGGCGGGGAACACTGAAGCTTTCTTT.

The V and J genes are TRBV28 and TRBJ1-6; 10 bases map to TRBD1. CDR1 and CDR2 (germline): MDHEN, SYDVKM. This CDR3 region has 17 residues. The J segment lost 1 base and the V segment lost 6 bases, leaving 6 bases of the junction unmatched. CDR3 loop: CASRKTGGASYNSPLHF. The CDR3 nucleotides read TGTGCCAGCAGAAAGACAGGGGGCGCTTCCTATAATTCACCCCTCCACTTT.

This rearrangement joins TRBV5-5 to TRBJ2-2; a possible D gene is TRBD1 (6 bases). V lost 2 bases and J 7 bases, leaving 18 bases between the germline ends. CDR3 size: 16 residues. Per the germline V gene, CDR1 is SGHKS and CDR2 is YYEKEE (reference sequence). The CDR3 DNA reads as TGTGCCAGCAGCTTAGATACAGGGTGGTGGGGCGGGGAGCTGTTTTTT. Translating gives CASSLDTGWWGGELFF.

J is TRBJ2-3 and V is TRBV5-4; 11 nucleotides match TRBD2. CDR1 and CDR2 from the germline V gene are SGHNT and YYREEE (reference sequence). The ends lost 4 bases at V and 1 base at J; junction bases unmatched: 5. This CDR3 contains 16 residues. CDR3 protein: CASSTSSGRRTDTQYF. CDR3 DNA sequence: TGTGCCAGCAGCACCTCTAGCGGGAGGCGCACAGATACGCAGTATTTT. The variable domain in full, with the rest retrieved from reference TRBV5-4 and TRBJ2-3, is ETGVTQSPTHLIKTRGQQVTLRCSSQSGHNTVSWYQQALGQGPQFIFQYYREEENGRGNFPPRFSGLQFPNYSSELNVNALELDDSALYLCASSTSSGRRTDTQYFGPGTRLTVL.

This chain joins TRBV28 and TRBJ1-5; possible D gene TRBD1, 5 bases. V shed 8 bases and J shed 5 bases, with 16 bases lying between them. Germline CDR1 MDHEN, CDR2 SYDVKM. The CDR3 runs to 14 residues. CDR3 sequence reads: CASRGGAGDQPQHF. CDR3 nucleotides: TGTGCCAGCCGTGGAGGGGCCGGGGATCAGCCCCAGCATTTT.

The rearrangement joins TRBV2 to TRBJ2-1; D possibly uses TRBD1 or TRBD2 (5 bases each). The V gene's germline CDR1 is SNHLY and CDR2 FYNNEI. The V gene lost 2 bases and the J gene lost 2 bases, with 10 bases spanning the gap. CDR3 length: 15 residues. CDR3 region: CASSENGGAYNEQFF. In DNA form, the CDR3 reads TGTGCCAGCAGTGAAAATGGGGGTGCCTACAATGAGCAGTTCTTC.

This chain links TRBV30 with TRBJ1-5; D not certain. Germline V gene data show CDR1 as GTSNPN and CDR2 as SVGIG (reference sequence). V gave up 5 bases and J gave up 2 bases, with 13 bases separating them. CDR3 size: 14 residues. The DNA for the CDR3 is TGTGCCTGGGGGCCGGGATTTGGCAATCAGCCCCAGCATTTT. Protein product: CAWGPGFGNQPQHF.

The chain combines TRBV3-1 (or the pseudogene TRBV3-2) with TRBJ1-5, with unresolved D. Germline V lookup: CDR1 LGHDT, CDR2 YNNKEL (reference sequence). V gave up 3 bases and J gave up 6 bases, with 15 bases separating them. The CDR3 consists of 15 residues. In DNA, the CDR3 is TGTGCCAGCAGCCATGACCCTGGTGTGGGTCAGCCCCAGCATTTT. Protein sequence: CASSHDPGVGQPQHF.

The chain couples TRBV14 to TRBJ1-6; a weak D match, TRBD1 (5 bases). The CDR3 extends over 15 amino acids. Germline CDR1 and CDR2: SGHDN and FVKESK. V lost 3 bases, J lost 9 bases, and 15 bases lay in between. The CDR3 reads CASSQAGSGASPLHF. DNA of the CDR3: TGTGCCAGCAGCCAGGCGGGATCCGGGGCTTCACCCCTCCACTTT.

The chain carries TRBV9 and TRBJ2-7; a possible D gene is TRBD1 (5 bases). CDR1 SGDLS and CDR2 YYNGEE come from the germline V gene. The CDR3 has 15 residues. Trimming took off 0 bases at V and 6 bases at J, with 16 bases between the two ends. In DNA, the CDR3 is TGTGCCAGCAGCGTAGCAGGGATCGATATAGGCGAGCAGTACTTC. Its translation is CASSVAGIDIGEQYF.

The genes are TRBV7-9 and TRBJ1-1, with TRBD1 matching 7 bases. Germline V gene lookup returns CDR1 SEHNR and CDR2 FQNEAQ (reference sequence). With 2 bases clipped from V and 11 bases from J, the junction kept 11 bases outside the gene matches. The CDR3 contains 14 residues. The CDR3 here is CASSLKGAQTEAFF. CDR3 nucleotides: TGTGCCAGCAGCTTAAAGGGGGCGCAAACAGAGGCTTTCTTT.

V gene TRBV4-2 combines with J gene TRBJ2-5, with a possible D match to TRBD1 (6 bases). Germline V gene data show CDR1 as LGHNA and CDR2 as YNFKEQ. V was cut by 0 bases and J by 5 bases, with 10 bases left in between. The CDR3 is 14 residues long. The CDR3 sequence is CASSQDWGQETQYF. Written as DNA, the CDR3 is TGTGCCAGCAGCCAAGATTGGGGGCAGGAGACCCAGTACTTC.

The DNA for the CDR3 is TGCGCCAGCAGCCCCTTCAGTGACCCTCGCTCCTATAATTCACCCCTCCACTTT. Encoded protein: CASSPFSDPRSYNSPLHF. This chain connects TRBV4-1 to TRBJ1-6; no clear D gene. The CDR3 runs 18 residues. V was clipped by 4 bases and J by 0 bases, with 16 bases between them. CDR1 and CDR2 (germline): MGHRA, YSYEKL.

The rearrangement links TRBV14 to TRBJ2-5; D is perhaps TRBD1 (6 bases). Trimming left V 3 bases short and J 4 bases short, with 15 bases between. The CDR3 length is 15 residues. The germline gives CDR1 SGHDN, CDR2 FVKESK. CDR3 amino acids: CASSQGLLGGETQYF. The CDR3 nucleotides read TGTGCCAGCAGCCAGGGATTGTTAGGGGGAGAGACCCAGTACTTC.

The chain couples TRBV7-9 to TRBJ1-1; D possibly corresponds to TRBD1 (6 bases). Germline values: CDR1 SEHNR, CDR2 FQNEAQ (reference sequence). This CDR3 region has 15 residues. Trimming stripped 5 bases from V and 0 bases from J, with 13 bases between. The CDR3 bases are TGTGCCAGCAGCCGTGCCGGGACATTGAACACTGAAGCTTTCTTT. Translated, it gives CASSRAGTLNTEAFF. Combining the CDR3 with reference TRBV7-9 and TRBJ1-1 gives the whole variable domain DTGVSQNPRHKITKRGQNVTFRCDPISEHNRLYWYRQTLGQGPEFLTYFQNEAQLEKSRLLSDRFSAERPKGSFSTLEIQRTEQGDSAMYLCASSRAGTLNTEAFFGQGTRLTVV.

This clone was seen only once. The rearrangement uses TRBV30 and TRBJ1-1; TRBD1 might be the D (6 bases). The CDR3 consists of 15 residues. The germline V gene has CDR1 GTSNPN and CDR2 SVGIG (reference sequence). V was clipped by 2 bases and J by 7 bases, with 20 bases between them. CDR3 DNA: TGTGCCTGGAGTAAAAAGATACAGGGAGGAGGTGAAGCTTTCTTT. Translation: CAWSKKIQGGGEAFF.

V gene TRBV28 combines with J gene TRBJ1-1, with D uncertain. Trimming took 7 bases from V and 3 from J, leaving 6 bases between them. Germline lookup yields CDR1 MDHEN and CDR2 SYDVKM. The CDR3 is 11 amino acids. CDR3 coding DNA: TGTGCCAGCACGAGGTACACTGAAGCTTTCTTT. Amino acid sequence: CASTRYTEAFF.

The chain recombines TRBV11-2 with TRBJ1-6; 7 bases are shared with TRBD1. Trimming removed 2 bases from V and 5 bases from J; junction bases left unmatched: 9. Germline V gives CDR1 SGHAT, CDR2 FQNNGV. The CDR3 has 17 residues. The DNA for the CDR3 is TGTGCCAGCAGCTTAAGATCACCGGGACAGCATAATTCACCCCTCCACTTT. It encodes CASSLRSPGQHNSPLHF. Using reference TRBV11-2 and TRBJ1-6 for the parts outside the CDR3, the full variable domain is EAGVAQSPRYKIIEKRQSVAFWCNPISGHATLYWYQQILGQGPKLLIQFQNNGVVDDSQLPKDRFSAERLKGVDSTLKIQPAKLEDSAVYLCASSLRSPGQHNSPLHFGNGTRLTVT.

The rearrangement joins TRBV6-2 or TRBV6-3 to TRBJ2-4, with D possibly TRBD2 on 6 matching bases. Trimming stripped 0 bases from V and 6 bases from J, with 9 bases between. This CDR3 has 14 residues. Germline V gene data show CDR1 as MNHEY and CDR2 as SVGEGT. CDR3 sequence reads: CASSYSGTANIQYF. In DNA form, the CDR3 reads TGTGCCAGCAGTTACTCCGGGACTGCAAACATTCAGTACTTC.

This clone came up once. The chain recombines TRBV10-3 with TRBJ1-6; 9 bases fit TRBD1. Unmatched junction bases numbered 8, after V lost 4 bases and J lost 10 bases. The CDR3 runs 15 residues. Germline V lookup: CDR1 ENHRY, CDR2 SYGVKD. The CDR3 loop reads CAISASGQGISPLHF. The CDR3 DNA reads TGTGCCATCAGTGCCTCGGGACAGGGAATCTCACCCCTCCACTTT.